The source of this T cell receptor beta chain is a study of blood T cells in healthy people across ages. CDR1 is SEHNR and CDR2 is FQNEAQ in the germline V gene (reference sequence). Trimming cost V 3 bases and J 3 bases, with 15 bases left between them. The CDR3 is made up of 16 amino acids. Next came a second PCR, run for about 7 to 12 cycles, which used a sample-barcoded 5' primer along with a J-beta primer mix. TCRdb re-derived calls from the 5' RACE reads in MiXCR, one entry per CDR3 protein. This sample carries fewer than 1 million distinct CDR3 sequences, around 42% of them seen once, and the ten largest clones take about a fifth. To note about this clonotype: It may be a read error: a sequence one base away is much more abundant.

No fewer than 5.5 micrograms of total RNA were isolated from every sample. The chain carries TRBV7-9 and TRBJ1-5; possibly TRBD1 for D (6 bases). Sequencing used blood. The sequence derives from a man aged 55 to 70 in good health. CDR3 amino acids: CASSFGDTGDNQPQHF. The CDR3 DNA reads TGTGCCAGCAGCTTTGGGGACACGGGGGACAATCAGCCCCAGCATTTT.